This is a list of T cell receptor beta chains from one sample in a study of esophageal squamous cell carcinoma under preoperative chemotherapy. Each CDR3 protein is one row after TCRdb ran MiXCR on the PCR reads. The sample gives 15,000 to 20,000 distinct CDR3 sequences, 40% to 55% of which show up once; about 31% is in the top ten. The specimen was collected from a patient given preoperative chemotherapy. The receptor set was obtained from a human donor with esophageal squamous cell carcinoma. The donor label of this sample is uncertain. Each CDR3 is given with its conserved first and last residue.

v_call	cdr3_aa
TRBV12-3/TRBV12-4	CASSQRRGGEALYF
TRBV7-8	CASSYLAGGPYEQYF
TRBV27	CASTRGPGNTEAFF
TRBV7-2	CASSAGLLSYEQYF
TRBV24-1	CATSEYRGGTDTQYF
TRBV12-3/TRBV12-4	CASGDGGADTQYF
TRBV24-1	CATSDPGLRPETQYF
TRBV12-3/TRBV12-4	CASSLRGNGYTF
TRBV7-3	CASSPGLAGVQQFF
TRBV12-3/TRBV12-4	CASTSSGEGTDTQYF
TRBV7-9	CASSQLAGELSSTDTQYF
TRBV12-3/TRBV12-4	CASRATSRGPKGSPLHF
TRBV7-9	CASSNGTGAPNGYTF
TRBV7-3	CASSPAGVTDTQYF
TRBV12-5	CATADRYNEQFF
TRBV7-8	CASSPRTGGNTGELFF
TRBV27	CASSLSLAGYEQYF
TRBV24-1	CATSAAAGGRNQDIQYF
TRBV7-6	CASSLITGQGTQYF
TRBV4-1	CASSPGLAGVHTYNEQFF
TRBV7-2	CASSLAGSAINLDKEIQYF
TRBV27	CASSLGGLAGGYNEQFF
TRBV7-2	CASSLGLAGGWGQFF
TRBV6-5	CASSYQGGTEAFF
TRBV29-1	CSVGGGGAYNEQFF
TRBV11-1	CASSRQYEDTQYF
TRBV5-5	CASSLGSDTQYF
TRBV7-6	CASSLSTGTLYNEQFF
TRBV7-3	CASSFDNTDTQYF
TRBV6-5	CASSYWTGALNEQYF
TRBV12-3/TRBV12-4	CASSSEGLEQYF
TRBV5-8	CASSSDPGAVTGELFF
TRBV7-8	CASSLATLAPSYEQYF
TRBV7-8	CASERAALGDTQYF
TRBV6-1	CASSDIQGFQETQYF
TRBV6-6	CASRGGGLMEQFF
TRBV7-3	CASSLNPSADTQYF
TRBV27	CASSPLLAGVNEQYF
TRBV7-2	CASSLARAGTQYF
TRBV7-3	CASSPGASTDTQYF
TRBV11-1	CASSQRKDYNEQFF
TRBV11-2	CASSTTGTGANEQFF
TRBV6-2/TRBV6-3	CASSPAISTDAQFF
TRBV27	CASSLSTSRSQRREQYF
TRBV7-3	CASSAASGAKDIQYF
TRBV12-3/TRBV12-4	CASRFEGRWAKDTQYF